A single sample is the source of the 15 T cell receptor beta chains below, sequenced in a study of cytomegalovirus exposure and HLA in healthy donors. The PCR was carried out with 60 Vbeta primers and 13 Jbeta primers. Generated by immunoSEQ multiplex PCR, the TCRdb table keeps only in-frame clones and is missing some. Of 300,000 or so clones listed, approximately 84% were seen once; the top ten hold approximately 2%. Sequenced material: PBMCs. Receptors originate from a middle-aged woman in good health and CMV-seropositive.

The chain has TRBV19 and TRBJ2-1; TRBD2 matches at 16 bases. The V and J ends lost 5 bases and 15 bases, in that order; junction bases with no gene match: 7. Per the germline V gene, CDR1 is LNHDA and CDR2 is SQIVND (reference sequence). This CDR3 comprises 14 residues. The CDR3 DNA reads TGTGCCAGTAGTCTCGGGACTAGCGGGAGGGGAGGGTTCTTC. Translated, it gives CASSLGTSGRGGFF.

This clone came up a few times. This chain connects TRBV25-1 to TRBJ2-2, with D possibly matching TRBD2 (6 bases). Germline V gene sequence: CDR1 MGHDK, CDR2 SYGVNS. The ends were cut back, 5 bases at V and 6 bases at J, with 13 bases in the middle. CDR3 length equals 14 residues. The CDR3 spells CASSPAGPAGELFF. Written as DNA, the CDR3 is TGTGCCAGCAGTCCTGCGGGGCCGGCCGGGGAGCTGTTTTTT. The full variable domain, completed using reference TRBV25-1 and TRBJ2-2, is EADIYQTPRYLVIGTGKKITLECSQTMGHDKMYWYQQDPGMELHLIHYSYGVNSTEKGDLSSESTVSRIRTEHFPLTLESARPSHTSQYLCASSPAGPAGELFFGEGSRLTVL.

The V gene is TRBV5-4, the J gene TRBJ1-1, with 7 bases fitting TRBD1. The CDR3 has 15 amino acids. CDR1 and CDR2 from the germline V gene are SGHNT and YYREEE (reference sequence). Trimming removed 1 base from V and 1 base from J; junction bases left unmatched: 4. The CDR3 coding sequence is TGTGCCAGCAGCTTGAGGGCAGGGGGGAACACTGAAGCTTTCTTT. Translation: CASSLRAGGNTEAFF.

This rearrangement joins TRBV27 to TRBJ1-5; 10 nucleotides match TRBD1. The CDR3 loop spans 19 amino acids. J gave up 0 bases and V 10 bases, and 18 bases lay outside the gene matches. Germline loops: CDR1 MNHEY, CDR2 SMNVEV (reference sequence). The CDR3 is CATPRLRGDRGISNQPQHF. CDR3 DNA: TGTGCCACCCCTCGATTGCGGGGGGACAGGGGAATTAGCAATCAGCCCCAGCATTTT.

The chain carries TRBV12-2 and TRBJ2-7; the D call in the table, TRBD2, was not verified against the DNA. TRBV12-2 is classified as a pseudogene. The CDR3 is 14 amino acids. The CDR3 protein is CANNRGLAGSEQYF. In DNA form, the CDR3 reads TGTGCAAACAACCGTGGACTAGCGGGTTCCGAGCAGTACTTC.

V gene TRBV4-3 combines with J gene TRBJ1-1; possible D gene TRBD1, 5 bases. Trimming pared 7 bases from V and 5 bases from J, leaving 17 bases between. Germline V gives CDR1 LGHNA, CDR2 YSLEER. The CDR3 is 14 residues long. The DNA of the CDR3 is TGCGCCAGCACCCCCGGGGGGGGTGGAACTGAAGCTTTCTTT. Residues: CASTPGGGGTEAFF.

The CDR3, as DNA: TGTGCCAGCAGCTTGCACCGTGGTAGAGAGACTTTCAATGAGCAGTTCTTC. Translation gives CASSLHRGRETFNEQFF. The V call is TRBV5-6, the J call TRBJ2-1; D gene uncertain. CDR3 length: 17 residues. V shed 1 base and J shed 6 bases, with 20 bases lying between them. Germline values: CDR1 SGHDT, CDR2 YYEEEE.

The genes are TRBV27 and TRBJ2-1; the D gene is possibly TRBD1 (5 bases). CDR1 MNHEY and CDR2 SMNVEV come from the germline V gene (reference sequence). CDR3 size: 14 residues. V lost 3 bases and J lost 8, with 14 bases in between. This CDR3 reads CASSLAGFTYEQFF. CDR3 in DNA: TGTGCCAGCAGTTTGGCAGGGTTTACCTATGAGCAGTTCTTC.

The V call is TRBV19, the J call TRBJ1-1; no definite D call. The CDR3 consists of 16 residues. Germline V gene lookup returns CDR1 LNHDA and CDR2 SQIVND (reference sequence). Trimming took off 1 base at V and 1 base at J, with 13 bases between the two ends. The CDR3: CASSIAGRVGNTEAFF. The CDR3 nucleotides are TGTGCCAGTAGTATAGCCGGGAGGGTCGGGAACACTGAAGCTTTCTTT.

This rearrangement joins TRBV6-6 to TRBJ1-6; D is possibly TRBD1 (6 bases). The CDR3 is made up of 15 amino acids. Germline V lookup: CDR1 MNHNY, CDR2 SVGAGI (reference sequence). V dropped 5 bases and J dropped 10 bases, with 18 bases sitting between them. CDR3 in DNA: TGTGCCAGCAGTACTGGGGGGGGCGGTGGCTCACCCCTCCACTTT. This translates into CASSTGGGGGSPLHF.

The chain has TRBV28 and TRBJ2-2; D remains unclear. The germline V gene has CDR1 MDHEN and CDR2 SYDVKM. This CDR3 is built from 13 residues. V was shortened by 3 bases and J by 1 base, with 3 bases between the two germline ends. CDR3 DNA: TGTGCCAGCAGTTTCCAGAACACCGGGGAGCTGTTTTTT. The encoded protein is CASSFQNTGELFF.

This clone was recorded once. The chain combines TRBV9 with TRBJ2-1; 12 bases are shared with TRBD2. V shed 6 bases and J 15 bases; nucleotides not matched to a gene: 16. CDR3 length equals 15 residues. CDR1 SGDLS and CDR2 YYNGEE come from the germline V gene. The CDR3 loop reads CASILQILAGGELFF. CDR3 nucleotide sequence: TGTGCCAGCATCCTTCAAATCCTAGCGGGAGGGGAACTGTTCTTC.

The chain uses TRBV5-1 and TRBJ1-5; possibly TRBD1 for D (5 bases). The CDR3 runs 14 residues. The V end lost 6 bases, the J end lost 2 bases, and 12 bases lay between the germline ends. The germline gives CDR1 SGHRS, CDR2 YFSETQ. The CDR3 loop is CASKVGGCNQPQHF. The CDR3 DNA follows: TGCGCCAGCAAGGTGGGGGGATGCAATCAGCCCCAGCATTTT.

J is TRBJ2-5 and V is TRBV19; the match to TRBD2 covers 9 bases. Trimming at V came to 4 bases and at J to 4 bases, leaving 7 bases not matched to a gene. There are 15 residues in the CDR3. The germline CDR1 and CDR2 sequences are LNHDA and SQIVND (reference sequence). The DNA for the CDR3 is TGTGCCAGTAGTACACTAGCGGGTGCCAGAGAGACCCAGTACTTC. It translates to CASSTLAGARETQYF. The full variable domain, rest sourced from reference TRBV19 and TRBJ2-5, is DGGITQSPKYLFRKEGQNVTLSCEQNLNHDAMYWYRQDPGQGLRLIYYSQIVNDFQKGDIAEGYSVSREKKESFPLTVTSAQKNPTAFYLCASSTLAGARETQYFGPGTRLLVL.

The V and J genes are TRBV4-2 and TRBJ2-2; D unclear. The CDR3 has 14 residues. Trimming cost V 0 bases and J 1 base, with 3 bases left between them. Looked up from germline, CDR1 is LGHNA and CDR2 is YNFKEQ. The DNA for the CDR3 is TGTGCCAGCAGCCAAGACAGGAACACCGGGGAGCTGTTTTTT. It translates to CASSQDRNTGELFF.